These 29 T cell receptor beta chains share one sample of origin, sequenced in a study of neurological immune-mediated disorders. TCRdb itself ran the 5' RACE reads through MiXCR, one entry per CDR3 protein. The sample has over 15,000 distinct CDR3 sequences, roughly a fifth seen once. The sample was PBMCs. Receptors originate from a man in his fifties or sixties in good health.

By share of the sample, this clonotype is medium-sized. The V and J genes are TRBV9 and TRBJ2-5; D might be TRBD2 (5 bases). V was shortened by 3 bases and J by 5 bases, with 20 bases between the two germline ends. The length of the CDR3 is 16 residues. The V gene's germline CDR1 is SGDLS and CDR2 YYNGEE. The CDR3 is CASSELTGIPGETQYF. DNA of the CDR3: TGTGCCAGCAGCGAACTCACGGGGATACCCGGGGAGACCCAGTACTTC.

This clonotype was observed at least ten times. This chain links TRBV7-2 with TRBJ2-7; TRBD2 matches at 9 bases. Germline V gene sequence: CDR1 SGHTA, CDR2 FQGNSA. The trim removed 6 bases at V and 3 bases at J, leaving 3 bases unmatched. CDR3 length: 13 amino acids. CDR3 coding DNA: TGTGCCAGCAGTCCTAGCGGGATCTACGAGCAGTACTTC. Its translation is CASSPSGIYEQYF.

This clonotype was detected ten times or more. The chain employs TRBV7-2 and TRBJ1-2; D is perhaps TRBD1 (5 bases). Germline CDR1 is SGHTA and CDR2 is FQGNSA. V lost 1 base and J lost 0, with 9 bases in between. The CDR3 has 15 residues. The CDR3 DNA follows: TGTGCCAGCAGCTTAGTAGGGGTTCCTAACTATGGCTACACCTTC. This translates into CASSLVGVPNYGYTF. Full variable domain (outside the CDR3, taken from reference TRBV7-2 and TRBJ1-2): GAGVSQSPSNKVTEKGKDVELRCDPISGHTALYWYRQSLGQGLEFLIYFQGNSAPDKSGLPSDRFSAERTGGSVSTLTIQRTQQEDSAVYLCASSLVGVPNYGYTFGSGTRLTVV.

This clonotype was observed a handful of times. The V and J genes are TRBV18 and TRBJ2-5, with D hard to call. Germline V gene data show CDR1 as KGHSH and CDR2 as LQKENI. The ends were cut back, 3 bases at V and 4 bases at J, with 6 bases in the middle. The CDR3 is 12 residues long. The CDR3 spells CASSPVRETQYF. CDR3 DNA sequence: TGTGCCAGCTCACCTGTCCGAGAGACCCAGTACTTC.

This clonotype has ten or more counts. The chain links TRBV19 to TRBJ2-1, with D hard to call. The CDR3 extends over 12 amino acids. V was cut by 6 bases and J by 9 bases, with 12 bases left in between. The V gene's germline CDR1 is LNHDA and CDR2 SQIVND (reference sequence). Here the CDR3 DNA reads TGTGCCAGTAGCTCCGGGTTCGGTGAGCAGTTCTTC. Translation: CASSSGFGEQFF.

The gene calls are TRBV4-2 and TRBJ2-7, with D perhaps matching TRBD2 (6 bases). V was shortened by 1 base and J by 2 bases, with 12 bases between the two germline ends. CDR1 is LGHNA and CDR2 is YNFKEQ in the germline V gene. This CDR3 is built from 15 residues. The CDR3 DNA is TGTGCCAGCAGCCAAGTGTTAGCGGTAACCTACGAGCAGTACTTC. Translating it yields CASSQVLAVTYEQYF.

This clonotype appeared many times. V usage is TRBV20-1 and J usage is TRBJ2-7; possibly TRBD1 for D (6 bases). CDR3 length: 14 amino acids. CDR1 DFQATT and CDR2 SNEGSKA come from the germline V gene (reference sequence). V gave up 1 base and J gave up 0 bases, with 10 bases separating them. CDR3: CSARVQGTSYEQYF. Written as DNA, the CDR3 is TGCAGTGCTAGAGTACAGGGTACCTCCTACGAGCAGTACTTC.

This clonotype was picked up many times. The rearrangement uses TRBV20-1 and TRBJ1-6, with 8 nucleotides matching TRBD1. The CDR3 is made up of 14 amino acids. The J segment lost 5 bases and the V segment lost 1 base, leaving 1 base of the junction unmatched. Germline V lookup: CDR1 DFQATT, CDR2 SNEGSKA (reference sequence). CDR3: CSARGTGNNSPLHF. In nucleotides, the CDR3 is TGCAGTGCTAGAGGGACAGGGAATAATTCACCCCTCCACTTT.

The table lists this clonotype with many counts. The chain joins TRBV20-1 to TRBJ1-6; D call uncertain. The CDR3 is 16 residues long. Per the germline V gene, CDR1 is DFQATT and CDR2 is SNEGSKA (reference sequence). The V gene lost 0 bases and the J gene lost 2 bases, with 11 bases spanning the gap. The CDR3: CSARDWQGTYNSPLHF. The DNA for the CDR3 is TGCAGTGCTAGAGATTGGCAAGGGACCTATAATTCACCCCTCCACTTT.

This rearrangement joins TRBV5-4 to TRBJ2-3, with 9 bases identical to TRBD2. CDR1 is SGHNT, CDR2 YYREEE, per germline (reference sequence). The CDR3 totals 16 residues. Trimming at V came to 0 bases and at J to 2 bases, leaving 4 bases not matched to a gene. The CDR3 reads CASSLGLAGTTDTQYF. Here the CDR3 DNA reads TGTGCCAGCAGCTTGGGGCTAGCGGGGACCACAGATACGCAGTATTTT.

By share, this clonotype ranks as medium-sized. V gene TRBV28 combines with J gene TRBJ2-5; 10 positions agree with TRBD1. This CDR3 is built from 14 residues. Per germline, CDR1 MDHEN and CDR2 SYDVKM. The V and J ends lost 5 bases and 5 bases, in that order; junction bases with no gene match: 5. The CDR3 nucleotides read TGTGCCAGCAGTCCGGACAGGGGGTGGGAGACCCAGTACTTC. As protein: CASSPDRGWETQYF. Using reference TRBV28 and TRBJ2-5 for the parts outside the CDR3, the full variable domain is DVKVTQSSRYLVKRTGEKVFLECVQDMDHENMFWYRQDPGLGLRLIYFSYDVKMKEKGDIPEGYSVSREKKERFSLILESASTNQTSMYLCASSPDRGWETQYFGPGTRLLVL.

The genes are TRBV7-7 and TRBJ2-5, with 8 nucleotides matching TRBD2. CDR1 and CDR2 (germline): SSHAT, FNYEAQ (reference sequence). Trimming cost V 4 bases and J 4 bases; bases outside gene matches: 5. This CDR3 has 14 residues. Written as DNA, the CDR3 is TGTGCCAGCAGCTCGGGACTAGGAAGAGAGACCCAGTACTTC. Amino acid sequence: CASSSGLGRETQYF.

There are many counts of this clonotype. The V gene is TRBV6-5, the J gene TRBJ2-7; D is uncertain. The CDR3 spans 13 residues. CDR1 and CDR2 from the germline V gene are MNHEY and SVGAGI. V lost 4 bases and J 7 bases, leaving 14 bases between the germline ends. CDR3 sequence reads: CASSSPPLWEQYF. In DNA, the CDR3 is TGTGCCAGCAGTTCACCCCCACTTTGGGAGCAGTACTTC.

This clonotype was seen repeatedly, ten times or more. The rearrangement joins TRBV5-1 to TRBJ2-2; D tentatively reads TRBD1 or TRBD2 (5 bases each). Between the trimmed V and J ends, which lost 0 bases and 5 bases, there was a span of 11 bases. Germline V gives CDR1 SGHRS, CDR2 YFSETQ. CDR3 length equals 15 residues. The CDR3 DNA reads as TGCGCCAGCAGCTTGGGTGGGACCGGAACCGGGGAGCTGTTTTTT. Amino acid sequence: CASSLGGTGTGELFF.

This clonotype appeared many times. The CDR3, as DNA: TGTGCCAGCAGCTTATATGGGCAGGTCCTAGCCAAAAACATTCAGTACTTC. Amino acid sequence: CASSLYGQVLAKNIQYF. The V and J genes are TRBV7-9 and TRBJ2-4; unclear D gene. Germline V CDR1 and CDR2: SEHNR, FQNEAQ (reference sequence). This CDR3 is 17 amino acids long. V gave up 2 bases and J gave up 0 bases, with 14 bases separating them.

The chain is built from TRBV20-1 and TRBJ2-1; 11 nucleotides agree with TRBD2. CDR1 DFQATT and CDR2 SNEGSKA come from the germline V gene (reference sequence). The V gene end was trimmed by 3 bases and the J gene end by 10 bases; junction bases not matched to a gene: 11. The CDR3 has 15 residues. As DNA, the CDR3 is TGCAGTGCTAGGACCGGGACTAGCGGCAGAGAGGAGCAGTTCTTC. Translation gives CSARTGTSGREEQFF.

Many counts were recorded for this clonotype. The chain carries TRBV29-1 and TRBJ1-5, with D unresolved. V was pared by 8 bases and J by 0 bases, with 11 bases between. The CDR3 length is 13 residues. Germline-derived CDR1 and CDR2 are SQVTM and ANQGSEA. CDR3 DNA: TGCAGCACACAAGAGAATAGCAATCAGCCCCAGCATTTT. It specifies CSTQENSNQPQHF. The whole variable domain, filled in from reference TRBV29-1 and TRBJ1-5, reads SAVISQKPSRDICQRGTSLTIQCQVDSQVTMMFWYRQQPGQSLTLIATANQGSEATYESGFVIDKFPISRPNLTFSTLTVSNMSPEDSSIYLCSTQENSNQPQHFGDGTRLSIL.

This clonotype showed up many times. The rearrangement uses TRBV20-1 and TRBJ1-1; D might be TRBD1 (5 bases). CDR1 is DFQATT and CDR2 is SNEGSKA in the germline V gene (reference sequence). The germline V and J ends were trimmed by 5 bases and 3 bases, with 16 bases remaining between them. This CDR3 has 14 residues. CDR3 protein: CSAPAVGGDTEAFF. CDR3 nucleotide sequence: TGCAGTGCTCCCGCTGTGGGGGGGGACACTGAAGCTTTCTTT.

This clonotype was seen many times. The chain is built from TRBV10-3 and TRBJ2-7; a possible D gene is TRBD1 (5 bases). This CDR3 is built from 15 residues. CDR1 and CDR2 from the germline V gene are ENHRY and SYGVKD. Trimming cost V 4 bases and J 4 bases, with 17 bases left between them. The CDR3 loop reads CAISGVGQGLYEQYF. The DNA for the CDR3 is TGTGCCATCAGTGGGGTCGGGCAGGGTTTGTACGAGCAGTACTTC.

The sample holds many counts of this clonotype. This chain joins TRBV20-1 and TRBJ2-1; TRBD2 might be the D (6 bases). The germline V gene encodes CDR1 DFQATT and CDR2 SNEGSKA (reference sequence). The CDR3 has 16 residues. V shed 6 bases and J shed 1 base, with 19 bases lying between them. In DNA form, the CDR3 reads TGCAGTGCCCACCCCTTAGCGGACTATTCCTACAATGAGCAGTTCTTC. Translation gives CSAHPLADYSYNEQFF.

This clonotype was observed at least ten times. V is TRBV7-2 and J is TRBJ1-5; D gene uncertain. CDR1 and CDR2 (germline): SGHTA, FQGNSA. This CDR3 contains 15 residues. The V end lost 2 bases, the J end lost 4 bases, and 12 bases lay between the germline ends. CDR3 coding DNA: TGTGCCAGCAGCTTATGGGTCCGGGAAAATCAGCCCCAGCATTTT. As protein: CASSLWVRENQPQHF.

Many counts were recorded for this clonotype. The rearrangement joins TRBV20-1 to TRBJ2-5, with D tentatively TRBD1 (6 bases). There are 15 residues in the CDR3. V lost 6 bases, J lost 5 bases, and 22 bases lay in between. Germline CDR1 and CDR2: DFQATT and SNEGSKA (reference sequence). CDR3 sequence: CSALTGLGAPETQYF. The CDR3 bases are TGCAGTGCCCTCACGGGCTTGGGGGCCCCCGAGACCCAGTACTTC.

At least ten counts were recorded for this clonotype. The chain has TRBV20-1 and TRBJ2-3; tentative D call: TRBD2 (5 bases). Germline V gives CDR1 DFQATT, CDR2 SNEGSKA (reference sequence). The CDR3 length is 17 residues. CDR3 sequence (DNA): TGCAGGGCGCCAGCGGAGGACGGGGATGCTAGCACAGATACGCAGTATTTT. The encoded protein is CRAPAEDGDASTDTQYF.

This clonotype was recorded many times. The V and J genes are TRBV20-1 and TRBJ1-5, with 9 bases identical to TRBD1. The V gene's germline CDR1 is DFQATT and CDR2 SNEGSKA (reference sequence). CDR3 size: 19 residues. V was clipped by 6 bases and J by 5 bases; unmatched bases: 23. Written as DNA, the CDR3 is TGCAGTGCGACCCCACGGGGGACAGGGCGAGGTAGGGGAGATCAGCCCCAGCATTTT. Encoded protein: CSATPRGTGRGRGDQPQHF.

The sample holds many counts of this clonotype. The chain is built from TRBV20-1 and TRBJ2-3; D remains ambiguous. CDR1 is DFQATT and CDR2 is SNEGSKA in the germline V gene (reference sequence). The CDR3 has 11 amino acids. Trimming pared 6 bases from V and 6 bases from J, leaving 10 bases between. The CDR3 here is CSADFMDTQYF. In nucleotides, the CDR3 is TGCAGTGCGGATTTCATGGATACGCAGTATTTT.

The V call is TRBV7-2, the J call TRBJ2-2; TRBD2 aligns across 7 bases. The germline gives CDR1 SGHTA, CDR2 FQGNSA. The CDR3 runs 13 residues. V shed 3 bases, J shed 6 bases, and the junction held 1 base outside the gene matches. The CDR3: CASSFREAGELFF. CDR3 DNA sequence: TGTGCCAGCAGCTTCCGGGAGGCCGGGGAGCTGTTTTTT.

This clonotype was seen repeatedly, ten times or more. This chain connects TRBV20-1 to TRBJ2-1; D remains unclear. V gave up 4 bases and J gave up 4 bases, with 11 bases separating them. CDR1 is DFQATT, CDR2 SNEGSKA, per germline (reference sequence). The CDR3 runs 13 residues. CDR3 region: CSAKLLNYNEQFF. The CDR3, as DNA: TGCAGTGCTAAGTTGCTCAATTACAATGAGCAGTTCTTC.

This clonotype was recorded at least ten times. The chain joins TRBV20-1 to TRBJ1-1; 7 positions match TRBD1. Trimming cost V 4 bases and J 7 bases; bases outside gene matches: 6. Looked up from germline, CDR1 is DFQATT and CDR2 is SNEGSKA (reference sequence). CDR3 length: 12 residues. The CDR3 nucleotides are TGCAGTGCTATCCCGAGACAGGGTGAAGCTTTCTTT. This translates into CSAIPRQGEAFF.

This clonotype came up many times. The CDR3 reads CSVWGGTQYF. CDR3 coding DNA: TGCAGTGTTTGGGGCGGTACGCAGTATTTT. This sequence joins TRBV20-1 and TRBJ2-3; D perhaps matches TRBD1 (5 bases). The CDR3 sequence is 10 residues long. The germline V gene has CDR1 DFQATT and CDR2 SNEGSKA (reference sequence). V lost 7 bases and J 8 bases, leaving 10 bases between the germline ends.